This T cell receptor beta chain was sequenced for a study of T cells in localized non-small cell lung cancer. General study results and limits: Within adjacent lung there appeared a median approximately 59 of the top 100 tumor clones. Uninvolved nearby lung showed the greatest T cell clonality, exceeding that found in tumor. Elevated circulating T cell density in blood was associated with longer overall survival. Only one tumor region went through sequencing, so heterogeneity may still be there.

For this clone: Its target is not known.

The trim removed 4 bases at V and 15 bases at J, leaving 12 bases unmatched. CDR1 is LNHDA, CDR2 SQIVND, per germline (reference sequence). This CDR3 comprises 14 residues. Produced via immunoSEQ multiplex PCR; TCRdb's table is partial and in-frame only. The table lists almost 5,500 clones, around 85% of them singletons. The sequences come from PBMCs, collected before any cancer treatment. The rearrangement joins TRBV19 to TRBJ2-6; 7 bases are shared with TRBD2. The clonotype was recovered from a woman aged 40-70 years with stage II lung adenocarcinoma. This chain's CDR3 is CASSNWGGTPDLTF. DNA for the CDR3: TGTGCCAGTAGTAACTGGGGAGGGACCCCTGACCTGACTTTC.